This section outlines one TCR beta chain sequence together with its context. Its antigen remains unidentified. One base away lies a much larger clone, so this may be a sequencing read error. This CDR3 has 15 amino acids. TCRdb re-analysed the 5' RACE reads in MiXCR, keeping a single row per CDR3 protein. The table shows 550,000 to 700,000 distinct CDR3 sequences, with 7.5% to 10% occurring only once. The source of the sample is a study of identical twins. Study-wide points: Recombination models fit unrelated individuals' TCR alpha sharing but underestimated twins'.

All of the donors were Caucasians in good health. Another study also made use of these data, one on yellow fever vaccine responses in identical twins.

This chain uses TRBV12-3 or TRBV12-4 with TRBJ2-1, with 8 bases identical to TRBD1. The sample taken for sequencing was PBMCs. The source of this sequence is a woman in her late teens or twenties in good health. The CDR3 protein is CACSFTGGSYNEQFF. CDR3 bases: TGTGCCTGCAGTTTTACAGGGGGCTCCTACAATGAGCAGTTCTTC.